These 32 T cell receptor beta chains share one sample of origin, sequenced in a study of post-analysis software for immune sequencing data (dated by TCRdb to 2013 to 2016). The protocol used for the library was PCR. The data were produced on an Illumina HiSeq 2500. Unique molecular identifiers were incorporated into TCR beta cDNA libraries to reduce PCR and sequencing biases. TCRdb handled the public reads itself, with Q25 trimming in fastp and clone calling in MiXCR, and kept productive beta chains. Under each unique CDR3 protein, matching rows form one entry showing the most common genes and DNA. For this sample the table gives around 400,000 distinct CDR3 sequences, of which approximately 33% were detected only once. Of the sample, roughly 13% falls within the top ten clones. The paper as a whole reports these results and caveats: Four or five TRBV segments, including TRBV5-6, TRBV5-1 and TRBV20-1, were significantly more frequent in patients than controls.

No antigen is known for these receptors. Sample: blood. All receptors come from a girl between 10 and 17 years old with multiple sclerosis.

This clonotype was picked up a small number of times. Written as DNA, the CDR3 is TGCAGTGCGCCAGCAAGGCCCATATGGGACTATGGCTACACCTTC. This codes for CSAPARPIWDYGYTF. The chain uses TRBV20-1 and TRBJ1-2, with unresolved D. CDR1 is DFQATT and CDR2 is SNEGSKA in the germline V gene (reference sequence). The CDR3 extends over 15 amino acids. Trimming took 6 bases from V and 3 from J, leaving 20 bases between them.

The chain carries TRBV12-3 or TRBV12-4 and TRBJ1-4; TRBD1 matches 10 bases. Germline trimming cut 6 bases from V and 6 bases from J; bases unmatched to any gene: 10. There are 16 residues in the CDR3. The CDR3 is CASSKIGTGADEKLFF. Here the CDR3 DNA reads TGTGCCAGCAGCAAAATCGGGACAGGGGCGGATGAAAAACTGTTTTTT.

This clonotype was observed once. J is TRBJ1-1 and V is TRBV2, with D possibly TRBD1 on 5 matching bases. The CDR3 is 14 residues long. Trimming pared 7 bases from V and 5 bases from J, leaving 17 bases between. CDR1 and CDR2 (germline): SNHLY, FYNNEI. The CDR3 coding sequence is TGTGCCAGCATGATAGAAGGGGTTGGGACTGAAGCTTTCTTT. This sequence encodes CASMIEGVGTEAFF.

V gene TRBV4-1 combines with J gene TRBJ1-2; TRBD1 matches at 8 bases. This CDR3 has 15 residues. Trimming took 2 bases from V and 5 from J; bases not matched to a gene: 7. CDR1 and CDR2 from the germline V gene are MGHRA and YSYEKL. In DNA, the CDR3 is TGCGCCAGCAGCCAACCCAGGGGGCGCGTTTATGGCTACACCTTC. Its translation is CASSQPRGRVYGYTF.

This clonotype was seen a handful of times. The V gene is TRBV30, the J gene TRBJ2-7, with TRBD2 matching 7 bases. CDR3 length equals 14 residues. The trim removed 2 bases at V and 1 base at J, leaving 5 bases unmatched. Germline values: CDR1 GTSNPN, CDR2 SVGIG (reference sequence). The CDR3 DNA reads TGTGCCTGGAGTCCACTAGCGAATTCCTACGAGCAGTACTTC. It encodes CAWSPLANSYEQYF.

This chain joins TRBV11-2 and TRBJ2-1; 14 nucleotides line up with TRBD2. This CDR3 is built from 20 residues. Germline CDR1 is SGHAT and CDR2 is FQNNGV. Trimming at V came to 4 bases and at J to 9 bases, leaving 20 bases not matched to a gene. CDR3 loop: CASSSTGGATGLAGVFEQFF. DNA of the CDR3: TGTGCCAGCAGCTCCACGGGGGGGGCTACGGGACTAGCGGGGGTCTTTGAGCAGTTCTTC.

This clonotype was counted a single time. The V gene is TRBV20-1, the J gene TRBJ2-1, with TRBD1 identical over 8 bases. The CDR3 consists of 16 residues. V gave up 3 bases and J gave up 8 bases; unmatched junction bases: 15. Germline V gene lookup returns CDR1 DFQATT and CDR2 SNEGSKA (reference sequence). This CDR3 is CSASQRTGSRSDEQFF. CDR3 sequence (DNA): TGCAGTGCTAGCCAACGGACAGGGTCTCGGTCAGATGAGCAGTTCTTC.

This clonotype was seen a few times. V is TRBV20-1 and J is TRBJ2-5; D gene uncertain. Trimming removed 7 bases from V and 3 bases from J, with 9 bases in between. Germline V gene sequence: CDR1 DFQATT, CDR2 SNEGSKA (reference sequence). This CDR3 has 11 amino acids. The CDR3 sequence is CSVWLKETQYF. The CDR3 DNA follows: TGCAGTGTCTGGCTAAAAGAGACCCAGTACTTC.

Concerning this clonotype itself: One end of the junction fails to match germline, which may point to a read error. Here the CDR3 reads CANSPGKNHGYTF. As DNA, the CDR3 is TGTGCCAACTCACCGGGCAAGAACCATGGCTACACCTTC. The chain couples TRBV18 to TRBJ1-2; D is ambiguous. The CDR3 loop spans 13 amino acids. Germline-derived CDR1 and CDR2 are KGHSH and LQKENI.

The V and J genes are TRBV4-1 and TRBJ2-5; 11 bases line up with TRBD1. Per the germline V gene, CDR1 is MGHRA and CDR2 is YSYEKL. Unmatched junction bases numbered 3, after V lost 0 bases and J lost 0 bases. The CDR3 extends over 17 amino acids. CDR3 in DNA: TGCGCCAGCAGCCAAGAGGGGACAGGGGGGTACCAAGAGACCCAGTACTTC. Its translation: CASSQEGTGGYQETQYF.

The chain couples TRBV4-3 to TRBJ2-7, with D perhaps TRBD2 (8 bases). V lost 0 bases to trimming and J lost 0 bases, with 12 bases between them. Germline V lookup: CDR1 LGHNA, CDR2 YSLEER. This CDR3 comprises 16 residues. The CDR3 DNA reads TGCGCCAGCAGCCAAGACAGGGGGACTAGCTCCTACGAGCAGTACTTC. Protein sequence: CASSQDRGTSSYEQYF.

The chain employs TRBV12-5 and TRBJ1-6; possibly TRBD1 for D (6 bases). The germline CDR1 and CDR2 sequences are LGHNT and FRNRAP. The CDR3 runs to 14 residues. V was cut by 6 bases and J by 5 bases, with 11 bases left in between. The CDR3 here is CASGSGTNNSPLHF. The CDR3 coding sequence is TGTGCTAGTGGCTCCGGGACAAATAATTCACCCCTCCACTTT.

The chain combines TRBV20-1 with TRBJ2-1, with D possibly called TRBD1 or TRBD2 (5 bases each). The CDR3 covers 13 residues. CDR1 is DFQATT, CDR2 SNEGSKA, per germline (reference sequence). V lost 6 bases and J lost 6, with 15 bases in between. CDR3 bases: TGCAGTGCCGACCGGGACCCTTCCAATGAGCAGTTCTTC. Its protein is CSADRDPSNEQFF.

The sample holds a few counts of this clonotype. The chain is built from TRBV28 and TRBJ1-5; D uncertain. This CDR3 has 15 residues. Trimming pared 4 bases from V and 0 bases from J, leaving 10 bases between. The germline CDR1 and CDR2 sequences are MDHEN and SYDVKM. For the CDR3, the DNA is TGTGCCAGCAGTTCGGGGAGTTATAGCAATCAGCCCCAGCATTTT. Translating gives CASSSGSYSNQPQHF. Based on the CDR3 plus reference TRBV28 and TRBJ1-5, the full variable domain is DVKVTQSSRYLVKRTGEKVFLECVQDMDHENMFWYRQDPGLGLRLIYFSYDVKMKEKGDIPEGYSVSREKKERFSLILESASTNQTSMYLCASSSGSYSNQPQHFGDGTRLSIL.

This clonotype was detected only a few times. J is TRBJ2-5 and V is TRBV24-1; the D gene could be TRBD1 or TRBD2 (5 bases each). The length of the CDR3 is 14 residues. The V gene lost 4 bases and the J gene lost 2 bases, with 10 bases spanning the gap. Germline V CDR1 and CDR2: KGHDR, SFDVKD. Here the CDR3 DNA reads TGTGCCACCAGTGACCCGGGACGGCAAGAGACCCAGTACTTC. Translation: CATSDPGRQETQYF.

This clonotype showed up just a few times. The chain has TRBV7-8 and TRBJ1-5; no firm D call. Germline CDR1 reads SGHVS; CDR2 reads FQNEAQ. V lost 2 bases, J lost 3 bases, and 8 bases lay in between. This CDR3 region has 14 residues. CDR3: CASSLRPPNQPQHF. The CDR3 DNA reads TGTGCCAGCAGCTTACGGCCCCCCAATCAGCCCCAGCATTTT.

To note about this clonotype: A read error may account for a junction end that differs from germline. The V call is TRBV9, the J call TRBJ2-7; 12 positions match TRBD1. CDR1 and CDR2 (germline): SGDLS, YYNGEE. The CDR3 has 14 amino acids. DNA of the CDR3: TGTGCCATCAGCGCGGGACAGGGGGCAGGCGAGCAGTACTTC. Amino acid sequence: CAISAGQGAGEQYF. The whole variable domain, filled in from reference TRBV9 and TRBJ2-7, reads DSGVTQTPKHLITATGQRVTLRCSPRSGDLSVYWYQQSLDQGLQFLIQYYNGEERAKGNILERFSAQQFPDLHSELNLSSLELGDSALYFCAISAGQGAGEQYFGPGTRLTVT.

The V call is TRBV7-2, the J call TRBJ1-5; possible D gene TRBD1, 6 bases. V was shortened by 2 bases and J by 7 bases, with 15 bases between the two germline ends. Per germline, CDR1 SGHTA and CDR2 FQGNSA. CDR3 size: 15 residues. CDR3 DNA sequence: TGTGCCAGCAGCTTACCTCCAGGGGTGGGACAGCCCCAGCATTTT. Encoded protein: CASSLPPGVGQPQHF.

This rearrangement joins TRBV7-9 to TRBJ1-2, with a tentative D call TRBD1 (5 bases). The V end lost 1 base, the J end lost 6 bases, and 12 bases lay between the germline ends. Germline-derived CDR1 and CDR2 are SEHNR and FQNEAQ (reference sequence). The CDR3 sequence is 14 residues long. In nucleotides, the CDR3 is TGTGCCAGCAGCTTAGGGACACACGGCGATGGCTACACCTTC. Its translation: CASSLGTHGDGYTF.

J is TRBJ1-2 and V is TRBV4-1; 7 nucleotides match TRBD1. The CDR3 runs 15 residues. CDR1 and CDR2 from the germline V gene are MGHRA and YSYEKL. The trim removed 5 bases at V and 6 bases at J, leaving 12 bases unmatched. For the CDR3, the DNA is TGCGCCAGCAGCTCTTACAGGGGAAGGGTGGATGGCTACACCTTC. Its translation: CASSSYRGRVDGYTF.

V is TRBV4-2 and J is TRBJ2-3, with 10 bases that match TRBD2. The germline CDR1 and CDR2 sequences are LGHNA and YNFKEQ. With 1 base clipped from V and 1 base from J, the junction kept 8 bases outside the gene matches. This CDR3 has 18 amino acids. Written as DNA, the CDR3 is TGTGCCAGCAGCCAAGGGGGAATAGCGGGGGGCCGCACAGATACGCAGTATTTT. Residues: CASSQGGIAGGRTDTQYF.

This clonotype was picked up a small number of times. The V gene is TRBV27, the J gene TRBJ2-4; maybe TRBD2 (6 bases). CDR3 length: 16 amino acids. Germline V CDR1 and CDR2: MNHEY, SMNVEV (reference sequence). V lost 4 bases, J lost 0 bases, and 13 bases lay in between. CDR3 nucleotides: TGTGCCAGCAGTTCCGGGACTGTCCTAGCCAAAAACATTCAGTACTTC. It specifies CASSSGTVLAKNIQYF.

This rearrangement joins TRBV13 to TRBJ2-5, with a tentative D call TRBD2 (5 bases). CDR1 and CDR2 (germline): PRHDT, FYEKMQ (reference sequence). The V gene lost 4 bases and the J gene lost 3 bases, with 12 bases spanning the gap. There are 14 residues in the CDR3. The DNA of the CDR3 is TGTGCCAGCAGCTCCACGCCCGGGGAAGAGACCCAGTACTTC. This sequence encodes CASSSTPGEETQYF.

The gene calls are TRBV12-3 or TRBV12-4 and TRBJ1-4; TRBD1 matches 8 bases. The length of the CDR3 is 16 residues. Unmatched junction bases numbered 9, after V lost 5 bases and J lost 4 bases. Here the CDR3 DNA reads TGTGCCAGCAGTAAATTAGCCGGGACAGGTAATGAAAAACTGTTTTTT. This sequence encodes CASSKLAGTGNEKLFF.

The chain employs TRBV29-1 and TRBJ1-1; D gene uncertain. The length of the CDR3 is 13 residues. Trimming took off 3 bases at V and 0 bases at J, with 8 bases between the two ends. CDR1 and CDR2 (germline): SQVTM, ANQGSEA. The CDR3 reads CSVEVPLNTEAFF. The CDR3 DNA reads as TGCAGCGTTGAGGTCCCCTTGAACACTGAAGCTTTCTTT.

The CDR3, as DNA: TGCGCCAGCAGCTCCTCTGTCTCGGACAGGGTATTTGAGCAGTACTTC. It codes for CASSSSVSDRVFEQYF. The J gene is TRBJ2-5, the V gene TRBV5-1; 8 bases map to TRBD1. Trimming took 3 bases from V and 11 from J; bases not matched to a gene: 18. Germline lookup yields CDR1 SGHRS and CDR2 YFSETQ. The CDR3 has 16 amino acids.

The table lists this clonotype with a few counts. The gene calls are TRBV7-9 and TRBJ1-5; D possibly corresponds to TRBD1 (6 bases). Trimming left V 2 bases short and J 3 bases short, with 17 bases between. The CDR3 has 17 amino acids. From germline, CDR1 is SEHNR and CDR2 FQNEAQ (reference sequence). The CDR3, as DNA: TGTGCCAGCAGCTTACCACCTGGGGCAGGGGACAATCAGCCCCAGCATTTT. Protein: CASSLPPGAGDNQPQHF.

This clonotype was observed once. At one boundary the junction diverges from the germline segment, which might be a read error. The chain joins TRBV5-1 to TRBJ1-4; 7 bases match TRBD1. The germline CDR1 and CDR2 sequences are SGHRS and YFSETQ. The CDR3 extends over 17 amino acids. The CDR3 DNA is TGCACCAGCAGCTTGTCGGTCAGGGGGACGGCTAATGAAAAACTGTTTTTT. Translated: CTSSLSVRGTANEKLFF.

This clonotype came up many times. The rearrangement joins TRBV12-3 or TRBV12-4 to TRBJ1-2, with D tentatively TRBD1 (6 bases). Deletions cut 3 bases from V and 2 bases from J, with 10 bases between. The CDR3 runs 14 residues. CDR3 coding DNA: TGTGCCAGCAGTTTCGGGGGGGCGAACTATGGCTACACCTTC. Protein product: CASSFGGANYGYTF.

CDR3 residues: CASSFSGQGTKAFF. Written as DNA, the CDR3 is TGTGCCAGCAGTTTCTCGGGGCAGGGGACCAAAGCTTTCTTT. The chain uses TRBV27 and TRBJ1-1; D is possibly TRBD1 (6 bases). Trimming removed 3 bases at V and 9 bases at J, with 17 bases between. Germline CDR1 is MNHEY and CDR2 is SMNVEV (reference sequence). The CDR3 is made up of 14 amino acids.

For this clonotype: Given a much more abundant clone one base away, this may be a read error. This chain links TRBV9 with TRBJ2-7; D gene uncertain. The CDR3 extends over 12 amino acids. V was clipped by 2 bases and J by 7 bases, with 10 bases between them. Per the germline V gene, CDR1 is SGDLS and CDR2 is YYNGEE. The CDR3, as DNA: TGTGCCAGCAGCGTTAGAAACAATGAGCAGTACTTC. Translation gives CASSVRNNEQYF.

This clonotype has just a few counts. V and J are TRBV6-1 and TRBJ1-2, with 7 bases lining up with TRBD1. V trimming: 5 bases; J trimming: 6 bases; junction bases outside the gene matches: 9. The length of the CDR3 is 14 residues. CDR1 is MNHNS and CDR2 is SASEGT in the germline V gene. CDR3 region: CASSQRTGEDGYTF. The DNA for the CDR3 is TGTGCCAGCAGTCAACGGACAGGAGAGGATGGCTACACCTTC.